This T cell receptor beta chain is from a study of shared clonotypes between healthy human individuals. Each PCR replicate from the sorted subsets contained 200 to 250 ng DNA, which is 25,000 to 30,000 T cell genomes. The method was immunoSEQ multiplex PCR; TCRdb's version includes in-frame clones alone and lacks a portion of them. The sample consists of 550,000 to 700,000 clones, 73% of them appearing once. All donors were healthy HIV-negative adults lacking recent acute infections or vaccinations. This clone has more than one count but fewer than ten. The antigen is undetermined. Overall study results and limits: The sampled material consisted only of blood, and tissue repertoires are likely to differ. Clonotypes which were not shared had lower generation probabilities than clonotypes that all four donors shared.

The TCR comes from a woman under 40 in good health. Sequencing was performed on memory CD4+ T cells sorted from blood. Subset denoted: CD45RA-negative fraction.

CDR3 in amino acids: CSVSPGLDETQYF. CDR3 nucleotide sequence: TGCAGCGTGAGCCCGGGGTTGGACGAGACCCAGTACTTC. The V gene is TRBV29-1, the J gene TRBJ2-5; possibly TRBD2 for D (5 bases). The CDR3 runs to 13 residues. Deletions cut 6 bases from V and 5 bases from J, with 16 bases between. CDR1 and CDR2 (germline): SQVTM, ANQGSEA.